The sequence of this T cell receptor (beta chain) was determined in a study of blood T cell repertoires in COVID-19. Profiled with immunoSEQ multiplex PCR; TCRdb holds only in-frame clones, not every one. The sample yields under 250,000 clones, about four fifths seen once. CDR3 length equals 14 residues. Germline V gives CDR1 GTSNPN, CDR2 SVGIG (reference sequence). V shed 4 bases and J shed 5 bases, with 17 bases lying between them. Sequenced sample: peripheral blood. This TCR was recovered from a man aged 50-59 years with active or convalescent COVID-19. The chain couples TRBV30 to TRBJ2-5, with D possibly TRBD2 on 6 matching bases. For the CDR3, the DNA is TGTGCCTGGACCAGCGGGCTAGCAGGGGAGACCCAGTACTTC. Translation: CAWTSGLAGETQYF.